A single T cell receptor (beta chain) is shown here with its context. Antigen specificity is unknown. The entry originates in a study of CD4+ T cells in melanoma. Notes on the study in general: CD8+ T cell, macrophage and B cell function reportedly correlated with neoantigen-specific CD4+ T cells. In melanoma, neoantigen-specific CD4+ T cells reportedly differed in differentiation state.

Germline CDR1 reads KGHSH; CDR2 reads LQKENI. The CDR3 has 14 residues. V lost 4 bases and J lost 7; bases outside the gene matches: 6. Produced via immunoSEQ multiplex PCR; TCRdb's table is partial and in-frame only. The sample records about 50,000 clones, 89% being singletons. This clonotype originated in a human donor with melanoma. The rearrangement joins TRBV18 to TRBJ1-5; 8 bases agree with TRBD1. The sequencing sample was made of peripheral blood. The CDR3 sequence is CASSQSGGTQPQHF. CDR3 nucleotide sequence: TGTGCCAGCTCACAATCAGGGGGCACGCAGCCCCAGCATTTT. Full variable domain (outside the CDR3, taken from reference TRBV18 and TRBJ1-5): NAGVMQNPRHLVRRRGQEARLRCSPMKGHSHVYWYRQLPEEGLKFMVYLQKENIIDESGMPKERFSAEFPKEGPSILRIQQVVRGDSAAYFCASSQSGGTQPQHFGDGTRLSIL.